This T cell receptor beta chain emerged from a study of cytomegalovirus exposure and HLA in healthy donors (dated by TCRdb to the late 2010s). At the level of the whole study: The 666 repertoires of the first cohort and the roughly 120 validation repertoires were produced on the same platform, according to a later analysis. The aim of the study was to test whether cataloging public T cell receptors could identify signatures of past pathogen exposure. Besides the first cohort of roughly 660 subjects, a separate validation cohort made up of 120 or so different subjects was used. To predict cytomegalovirus infection status, the study combined high-throughput TCR immunosequencing, statistical association of individual TCRs with disease status, and machine learning.

The investigation overall reported the following: In both the original and validation cohorts, the classifier was reported to diagnose cytomegalovirus status with high specificity and sensitivity. A later analysis lacked HLA typing for the validation cohort, so it scored co-occurrence in that cohort across all 120 or so repertoires. Subsequent analysis determined that TCRs grouped into clusters in the first cohort also showed a tendency toward co-occurrence across the 120 validation repertoires, and approximately 93% of cluster scores exceeded 0. It was suggested by the authors that the approach could potentially be generalized to other disease states and immunological phenotypes. Most TCR sequences were seen in very few donors, while some public TCRs were found in many individuals. In the study, around 160 TCR beta chains were listed as associated with cytomegalovirus. In vitro tests confirmed that a few of the cytomegalovirus-associated TCR beta chains recognize cytomegalovirus antigens.

Trimming removed 3 bases from V and 8 bases from J, leaving 20 bases between the germline ends. The CDR1 and CDR2 encoded by the germline V gene are MDHEN and SYDVKM. There are 16 amino acids in the CDR3, from cysteine to phenylalanine inclusive. The retained sequence is limited to the CDR3, 48 bases, with the frame set at the first base. The donors belonged to the validation cohort of around 130 subjects, which was separate from the approximately 660-subject first cohort. Details on this clone: Its antigen remains unidentified. No quality values exist for individual bases; no much larger clone is one base distant.

Library preparation employed the immunoSEQ multiplex PCR assay. The original pipeline was this. A statistical classification framework was developed to diagnose cytomegalovirus status using the catalog of TCR beta chain sequences. Entries here come from immuneACCESS through TCRdb and include only in-frame sequences with V and J called. Some clones fail to appear in such tables; in the studies checked, an unresolved V gene covers under half of the shortfall, and the cause of the remainder is unknown. The DNA was the basis for D and trimming; V, J and clone size are from that table. The sample table shows about 220,000 clones, and about 87% are seen once. The ten biggest clones cover 2.6% of the sample.

In this chain, TRBV28 is recombined with TRBJ1-5, and the D gene may be TRBD1, 6 bases matching. The sequenced material came from PBMCs. The sequence derives from a man between 18 and 29 years old in good health and CMV-seronegative. The CDR3: CASSFRGWYGGEPQHF. The DNA sequence is as follows: TGTGCCAGCAGTTTCAGGGGTTGGTATGGGGGGGAGCCCCAGCATTTT.